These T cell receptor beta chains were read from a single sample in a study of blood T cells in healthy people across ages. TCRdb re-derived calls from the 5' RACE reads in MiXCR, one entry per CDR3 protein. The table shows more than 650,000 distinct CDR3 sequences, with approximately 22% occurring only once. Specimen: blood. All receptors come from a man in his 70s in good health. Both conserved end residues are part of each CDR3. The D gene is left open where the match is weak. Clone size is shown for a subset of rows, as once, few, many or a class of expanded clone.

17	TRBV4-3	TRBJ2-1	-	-	TGCGCCAGCAGCCAAGAATCGGACCCTATTCTGGGGAATGAGCAGTTCTTC	CASSQESDPILGNEQFF
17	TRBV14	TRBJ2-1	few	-	TGTGCCAGCAGCCCCAAAGGGATGCGGGTAACCTACAATGAGCAGTTCTTC	CASSPKGMRVTYNEQFF
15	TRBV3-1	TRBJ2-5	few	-	TGTGCCAGCAGCCAAGGAAGGCGGTCCGAAGAGACCCAGTACTTC	CASSQGRRSEETQYF
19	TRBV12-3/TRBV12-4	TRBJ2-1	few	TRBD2	TGTGCCAGCAGTGGGGGTGGGACTAGCGGGACGAGCTCCTACAATGAGCAGTTCTTC	CASSGGGTSGTSSYNEQFF
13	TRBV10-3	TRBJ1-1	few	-	TGTGCCATCAGTGATCACCCGAACACTGAAGCTTTCTTT	CAISDHPNTEAFF
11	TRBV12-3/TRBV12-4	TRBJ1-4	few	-	TGTGCCAGCAGGTCTCAAGGAAAACTGTTTTTT	CASRSQGKLFF
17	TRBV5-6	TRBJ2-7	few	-	TGTGCCAGCAGCCCGGGCGGCTTAGCAGGGAGCTCCTACGAGCAGTACTTC	CASSPGGLAGSSYEQYF
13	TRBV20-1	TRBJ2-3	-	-	TGCAGTGCTGAGGGCACTAGCACAGATACGCAGTATTTT	CSAEGTSTDTQYF
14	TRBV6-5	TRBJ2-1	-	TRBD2	TGTGCCAGCATGGGGAGGCGGGGGTACAATGAGCAGTTCTTC	CASMGRRGYNEQFF
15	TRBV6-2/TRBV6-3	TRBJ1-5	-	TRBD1	TGTGCCAGCAGTACTCCGGGACAGGGGGCAAGGCCCCAGCATTTT	CASSTPGQGARPQHF
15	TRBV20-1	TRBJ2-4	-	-	TGCAGTGCCCGGGGACGGAATCTAGCCAAAAACATTCAGTACTTC	CSARGRNLAKNIQYF